What follows is one TCR beta chain and its context. The sample originates from a study of control samples from healthy donors and cancer patients. This CDR3 comprises 13 residues. Trimming removed 7 bases at V and 4 bases at J, with 13 bases between. CDR1 is SGHNT, CDR2 YYREEE, per germline (reference sequence). The repertoire was sequenced with immunoSEQ multiplex PCR; TCRdb's copy has only in-frame clones and lacks some. The sample has some 94,000 clones, about 88% seen once. This clonotype originated in a woman aged 50 to 65 in good health. This chain links TRBV5-4 with TRBJ2-3, with a weak D call TRBD1 (6 bases). What was sequenced was blood. The CDR3 region has the DNA TGTGCCAGCTCCCGGGACAAAGCAGATACGCAGTATTTT. Translation: CASSRDKADTQYF.